These T cell receptor beta chains were read from a single sample in a study of blood T cell repertoires in COVID-19. Sequencing used immunoSEQ multiplex PCR; TCRdb keeps in-frame clones, though not all of them. The repertoire holds fewer than 250,000 clones, with about nine tenths as singletons. The source material was peripheral blood. Receptors were obtained from a man aged 50 or older with COVID-19, enrolled during active disease. Both conserved end residues are part of each CDR3. D genes are given only for firm matches. Rows may omit the clone size; those that give it use once, few, many or a size class.

abundance,d_gene,v_gene,j_gene,CDR3aa,CDR3nt
NA,TRBD1,TRBV7-9,TRBJ2-2,CASSLLGGAAGELFF,TGTGCCAGCAGCTTGCTAGGGGGCGCCGCTGGGGAGCTGTTTTTT
NA,NA,TRBV12-5,TRBJ2-2,CASGLLPGENTGELFF,TGTGCTAGTGGTTTGTTGCCGGGGGAGAACACCGGGGAGCTGTTTTTT
NA,NA,TRBV12-3/TRBV12-4,TRBJ2-7,CATGQGGFYEQYF,TGTGCCACAGGACAGGGAGGGTTCTACGAGCAGTACTTC
NA,NA,TRBV6-2/TRBV6-3,TRBJ1-5,CASSSVNQPQHF,TGTGCCAGCAGTTCAGTTAATCAGCCCCAGCATTTT
NA,TRBD1,TRBV7-6,TRBJ1-1,CASSPRTGVFTEAFF,TGTGCCAGCAGCCCGAGGACAGGGGTATTCACTGAAGCTTTCTTT
NA,NA,TRBV2,TRBJ2-3,CASTQIGGPSDTQYF,TGTGCCAGCACCCAAATCGGGGGGCCTTCAGATACGCAGTATTTT
NA,NA,TRBV6-1,TRBJ1-1,CASSERGWNTEAFF,TGTGCCAGCAGTGAGAGAGGTTGGAACACTGAAGCTTTCTTT
NA,TRBD1,TRBV7-9,TRBJ2-7,CASSVPGQGFEQYF,TGTGCCAGCAGTGTTCCGGGACAGGGTTTCGAGCAGTACTTC
NA,NA,TRBV15,TRBJ1-2,CATSTGGGGYTF,TGTGCCACCAGCACCGGGGGGGGCGGCTACACCTTC
NA,TRBD1,TRBV6-5,TRBJ2-5,CASSPTGRQTQYF,TGTGCCAGCAGTCCGACAGGGCGACAGACCCAGTACTTC
NA,NA,TRBV2,TRBJ2-6,CASSDWSSGANVLTF,TGTGCCAGCAGTGACTGGAGTTCTGGGGCCAACGTCCTGACTTTC
NA,NA,TRBV7-9,TRBJ1-2,CASSLGQERLHGYTF,TGTGCCAGCAGCTTAGGACAGGAGAGGCTTCATGGCTACACCTTC
NA,TRBD2,TRBV4-1,TRBJ2-7,CASSQDQLAGTYEQYF,TGCGCCAGCAGCCAAGATCAGCTAGCGGGGACCTACGAGCAGTACTTC
NA,NA,TRBV29-1,TRBJ1-2,CSVEKEAGYGYTF,TGCAGCGTTGAAAAGGAGGCGGGGTATGGCTACACCTTC
few,NA,TRBV5-1,TRBJ1-5,CASSLGPEGNQPQHF,TGCGCCAGCAGCTTGGGACCTGAGGGCAATCAGCCCCAGCATTTT
NA,NA,TRBV7-2,TRBJ2-7,CASSQVGQWVEQYF,TGTGCCAGCAGCCAAGTGGGCCAATGGGTCGAGCAGTACTTC
few,TRBD1,TRBV6-5,TRBJ2-7,CASRTGKSYEQYF,TGTGCCAGCAGGACAGGGAAATCCTACGAGCAGTACTTC
NA,NA,TRBV23-1,TRBJ1-2,CASRQQTASYYGYTF,TGCGCCAGCAGACAACAAACAGCCAGTTACTATGGCTACACCTTC
NA,TRBD2,TRBV30,TRBJ2-1,CAWSVLFGRSDNEQFF,TGTGCCTGGAGTGTCTTATTCGGGAGGTCGGACAATGAGCAGTTCTTC
NA,NA,TRBV11-2,TRBJ2-1,CASSTYRVPAEQFF,TGTGCCAGCAGCACCTACAGGGTCCCAGCTGAGCAGTTCTTC
NA,TRBD2,TRBV3-1/TRBV3-2,TRBJ2-1,CASSAGTSRVNEQFF,TGTGCCAGCAGCGCCGGGACTAGTCGGGTCAATGAGCAGTTCTTC
few,NA,TRBV9,TRBJ1-6,CASSVVATTDSPLHF,TGTGCCAGCAGCGTAGTCGCTACCACGGATTCACCCCTCCACTTT
NA,TRBD2,TRBV10-3,TRBJ2-2,CAIRGGLAGLDTGELFF,TGTGCCATCAGAGGGGGACTAGCGGGCCTTGACACCGGGGAGCTGTTTTTT
NA,TRBD1,TRBV6-5,TRBJ1-1,CASNRDRVNTEAFF,TGTGCCAGCAACCGGGACAGGGTGAACACTGAAGCTTTCTTT
NA,NA,TRBV28,TRBJ1-4,CASSDGQINEKLFF,TGTGCCAGCAGTGACGGACAGATTAATGAAAAACTGTTTTTT
NA,NA,TRBV19,TRBJ2-1,CASSPRPRGVDEFF,TGTGCCAGTAGCCCCCGCCCTCGAGGCGTAGACGAGTTCTTC
once,NA,TRBV5-4,TRBJ1-3,CASSRGGLDSGNTIYF,TGTGCCAGCAGCCGGGGGGGGTTGGATTCTGGAAACACCATATATTTT
NA,NA,TRBV5-1,TRBJ1-4,CASSSGSRTEEKLFF,TGCGCCAGCAGCTCTGGGAGTAGGACCGAGGAAAAACTGTTTTTT
NA,TRBD1,TRBV5-4,TRBJ2-5,CASSLGQGEIETQYF,TGTGCCAGCAGCTTGGGACAGGGGGAAATAGAGACCCAGTACTTC
many,TRBD1,TRBV27,TRBJ2-2,CASSLGQGARVGELFF,TGTGCCAGCAGTCTCGGACAGGGGGCGAGGGTCGGGGAGCTGTTTTTT
NA,TRBD2,TRBV5-1,TRBJ2-7,CASSLGSGTGYEQYF,TGCGCCAGCAGCTTGGGGAGCGGGACGGGCTACGAGCAGTACTTC
NA,NA,TRBV5-1,TRBJ2-2,CASSLTTFEDTGELFF,TGCGCCAGCAGCTTAACAACCTTTGAGGACACCGGGGAGCTGTTTTTT
NA,TRBD1,TRBV7-8,TRBJ2-3,CASSLDPGGIHTDTQYF,TGTGCCAGCAGCTTAGACCCAGGGGGCATTCACACAGATACGCAGTATTTT
few,TRBD1,TRBV18,TRBJ1-1,CASSTGQGLSEAFF,TGTGCCAGCTCAACGGGACAGGGGTTGAGTGAAGCTTTCTTT
NA,TRBD1,TRBV18,TRBJ1-2,CASSLSGGAPTSPYGYTF,TGTGCCAGCTCACTGTCAGGGGGAGCCCCCACGAGCCCCTATGGCTACACCTTC
NA,NA,TRBV3-1/TRBV3-2,TRBJ2-7,CASSDTFSYEQYF,TGTGCCAGCAGCGACACCTTCTCCTACGAGCAGTACTTC
NA,TRBD2,TRBV7-9,TRBJ2-2,CASSLGTSGRNTGELFF,TGTGCCAGCAGCTTAGGGACTAGCGGGAGGAACACCGGGGAGCTGTTTTTT
NA,NA,TRBV29-1,TRBJ2-1,CSVEDGGKGSYNEQFF,TGCAGCGTTGAAGATGGAGGGAAAGGCTCCTACAATGAGCAGTTCTTC
once,NA,TRBV27,TRBJ1-1,CASSANYGTSEAFF,TGTGCCAGCAGTGCCAATTACGGGACAAGTGAAGCTTTCTTT